The rows below give T cell receptor beta chains drawn from one sample of a study of low-dose radiotherapy and immunotherapy resistance in tumors. Each CDR3 protein gets one entry after TCRdb re-called the reads with MiXCR. Altogether 45,000 or so distinct CDR3 sequences are present, about 25% being singletons, with the ten largest covering around 10%. The source was PBMCs, collected after low-dose radiotherapy plus immunotherapy. These TCRs come from a male donor with prostate cancer. Each CDR3 is given without its conserved first and last residue.

j_gene: TRBJ2-1
v_gene: TRBV28
CDR3aa: ASSPGQGLEQF

j_gene: TRBJ1-5
v_gene: TRBV19
CDR3aa: ASRSGERQPQH

j_gene: TRBJ2-5
v_gene: TRBV20-1
CDR3aa: SASSTGQGQETQY

j_gene: TRBJ2-1
v_gene: TRBV6-6
CDR3aa: ASTSSGRASYNEQF

j_gene: TRBJ2-7
v_gene: TRBV28
CDR3aa: ASRGTGSEQY

j_gene: TRBJ1-5
v_gene: TRBV28
CDR3aa: ASSLPGTGDNQPQH

j_gene: TRBJ2-3
v_gene: TRBV6-2/TRBV6-3
CDR3aa: ASTNGPDTQY

j_gene: TRBJ2-7
v_gene: TRBV5-1
CDR3aa: ASSLAEGALYEQY

j_gene: TRBJ1-3
v_gene: TRBV12-3/TRBV12-4
CDR3aa: ASSSTPRNTIY

j_gene: TRBJ1-1
v_gene: TRBV30
CDR3aa: AWSVLTEAF

j_gene: TRBJ1-2
v_gene: TRBV12-3/TRBV12-4
CDR3aa: ASSLGGTFYGYT

j_gene: TRBJ1-2
v_gene: TRBV20-1
CDR3aa: SARVAAPNYGYT

j_gene: TRBJ1-5
v_gene: TRBV9
CDR3aa: ASSADGRGSPQH

j_gene: TRBJ1-2
v_gene: TRBV5-1
CDR3aa: ASRQRGEYGGYT

j_gene: TRBJ1-1
v_gene: TRBV28
CDR3aa: ASSEIVQNTEAF

j_gene: TRBJ2-3
v_gene: TRBV29-1
CDR3aa: SVDGTSTDTQY

j_gene: TRBJ2-1
v_gene: TRBV20-1
CDR3aa: SARDLETGGGNNEQF

j_gene: TRBJ2-1
v_gene: TRBV6-6
CDR3aa: ASFEASGEQF

j_gene: TRBJ2-1
v_gene: TRBV6-2/TRBV6-3
CDR3aa: ASSRGRGNEQF

j_gene: TRBJ1-5
v_gene: TRBV6-1
CDR3aa: ASSEAWSNQPQH

j_gene: TRBJ2-5
v_gene: TRBV5-6
CDR3aa: ASSLGFSTSQETQY

j_gene: TRBJ2-1
v_gene: TRBV4-1
CDR3aa: ASRSTRGGGSYNEQF

j_gene: TRBJ2-2
v_gene: TRBV14
CDR3aa: ASSRGQGGSTGELF

j_gene: TRBJ2-1
v_gene: TRBV5-1
CDR3aa: ASSYGIVNEQF

j_gene: TRBJ1-1
v_gene: TRBV12-3/TRBV12-4
CDR3aa: ASGQWGEGAGAF

j_gene: TRBJ2-3
v_gene: TRBV7-6
CDR3aa: ASSPRGPDTQY

j_gene: TRBJ2-7
v_gene: TRBV28
CDR3aa: ASRPSSYEQY

j_gene: TRBJ2-7
v_gene: TRBV14
CDR3aa: ASSQDRGAYEQY

j_gene: TRBJ1-2
v_gene: TRBV19
CDR3aa: ASSNGQGLGYT

j_gene: TRBJ1-1
v_gene: TRBV5-1
CDR3aa: ASSLDRVDEAF

j_gene: TRBJ2-4
v_gene: TRBV20-1
CDR3aa: SARISATENIQY

j_gene: TRBJ2-3
v_gene: TRBV7-2
CDR3aa: ASSLVISPSTDTQY

j_gene: TRBJ1-5
v_gene: TRBV3-1
CDR3aa: ASSRREGKPQH

j_gene: TRBJ2-7
v_gene: TRBV27
CDR3aa: ASSRPGQSDEQY

j_gene: TRBJ1-2
v_gene: TRBV23-1
CDR3aa: ASSQSRGEGYT

j_gene: TRBJ2-1
v_gene: TRBV4-3
CDR3aa: ASSQDKGADEQF

j_gene: TRBJ2-5
v_gene: TRBV29-1
CDR3aa: SVDLMGYRGLETQY

j_gene: TRBJ2-1
v_gene: TRBV3-1
CDR3aa: ASSQDPGRANEQF

j_gene: TRBJ2-7
v_gene: TRBV9
CDR3aa: ASSPGTSGGAGH

j_gene: TRBJ1-6
v_gene: TRBV28
CDR3aa: ASRLGQTYSPLH

j_gene: TRBJ2-1
v_gene: TRBV6-1
CDR3aa: ASSDTGNEQF

j_gene: TRBJ2-3
v_gene: TRBV5-1
CDR3aa: ASAKTSGPTDTQY

j_gene: TRBJ2-2
v_gene: TRBV20-1
CDR3aa: SAVRQGIGELF

j_gene: TRBJ2-3
v_gene: TRBV28
CDR3aa: ASSLRAGTGDTQY

j_gene: TRBJ2-7
v_gene: TRBV18
CDR3aa: ASSPPGTDEQY

j_gene: TRBJ2-7
v_gene: TRBV6-1
CDR3aa: ASSELGGTYEQY

j_gene: TRBJ2-7
v_gene: TRBV30
CDR3aa: AWSGGRYEQY

j_gene: TRBJ2-7
v_gene: TRBV5-1
CDR3aa: ASSVRTSGSTYEQY

j_gene: TRBJ2-1
v_gene: TRBV6-2/TRBV6-3
CDR3aa: ASSKDSYNEQF

j_gene: TRBJ2-5
v_gene: TRBV2
CDR3aa: ASSNPRDRNRETQY

j_gene: TRBJ2-7
v_gene: TRBV12-3/TRBV12-4
CDR3aa: ASSFGSGSYEQY

j_gene: TRBJ2-1
v_gene: TRBV12-3/TRBV12-4
CDR3aa: ASSLLGGRGKQF

j_gene: TRBJ2-5
v_gene: TRBV3-1
CDR3aa: ASSSEGGLWETQY

j_gene: TRBJ2-2
v_gene: TRBV28
CDR3aa: ASSGAGLNTGELF